This TCR beta chain is drawn from a study of vaccination effects on CD4 cells after COVID-19. At the level of the study: Sampling occurred a median 72 days post second dose, range 14 to 241.

Generated by immunoSEQ multiplex PCR, the TCRdb table keeps only in-frame clones and is missing some. The sample records tens of thousands of clones, under 85% being singletons. The count of this clone is one. Its cognate antigen is unknown. Germline values: CDR1 SNHLY, CDR2 FYNNEI. Trimming removed 3 bases from V and 6 bases from J; junction bases left unmatched: 8. This CDR3 is built from 16 residues. On day 10 of culture, CD4+ T cells were separated out. This person's SARS-CoV-2 infection, confirmed by PCR, occurred between March and December 2020. Each participant was administered two doses of either the BNT162b2 or the mRNA-1273 vaccine.

This receptor was obtained from a human donor who had a prior SARS-CoV-2 infection. The specimen was CD4+ T cells from PBMCs cultured without peptide, collected after COVID-19 vaccination. The J gene is TRBJ2-3, the V gene TRBV2; 11 bases line up with TRBD2. CDR3 sequence (DNA): TGTGCCAGCAGTGACGGGACTAGCGGACGTTCGGATACGCAGTATTTT. Translation gives CASSDGTSGRSDTQYF. Based on the CDR3 plus reference TRBV2 and TRBJ2-3, the full variable domain is EPEVTQTPSHQVTQMGQEVILRCVPISNHLYFYWYRQILGQKVEFLVSFYNNEISEKSEIFDDQFSVERPDGSNFTLKIRSTKLEDSAMYFCASSDGTSGRSDTQYFGPGTRLTVL.